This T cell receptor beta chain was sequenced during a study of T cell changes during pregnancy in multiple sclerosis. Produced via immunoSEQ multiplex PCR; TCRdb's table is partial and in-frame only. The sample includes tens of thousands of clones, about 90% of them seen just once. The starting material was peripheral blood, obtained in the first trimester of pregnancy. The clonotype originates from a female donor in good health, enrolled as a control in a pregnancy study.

Here the CDR3 reads CASRSRDTDSYEQYF. CDR3 nucleotide sequence: TGTGCCAGCAGATCCCGGGACACCGACTCCTACGAGCAGTACTTC. The chain is built from TRBV6-5 and TRBJ2-7; possible D gene TRBD1, 6 bases. The V gene lost 6 bases and the J gene lost 0 bases, with 15 bases spanning the gap. The CDR3 runs 15 residues. Germline CDR1 and CDR2: MNHEY and SVGAGI.